This TCR beta chain was sequenced in a study of PD-1 blockade in classical Hodgkin lymphoma. Study details: Nivolumab dosed at 3 mg/kg went to patients intravenously every 2 weeks. Whole-study results and caveats: A significant rise in TCR diversity was seen by C4D1 for CD4+ cells but not for CD8+ cells. Lower baseline TCR diversity was reported for newly diagnosed patients than for healthy donors. Complete responders had baseline diversity similar to newly diagnosed patients.

Produced via immunoSEQ multiplex PCR; TCRdb's table is partial and in-frame only. The sample has 21,000 or so clones, roughly 72% seen once. Germline CDR1 reads MNHNY; CDR2 reads SVGAGI (reference sequence). The V end was cut by 6 bases, the J end by 7 bases, with 15 bases between. This CDR3 region has 13 residues. Every patient relapsed after autologous stem cell transplantation, and brentuximab vedotin exposure varied. Concerning this clone itself: The antigen remains undetermined.

This TCR was recovered from a human donor with classical Hodgkin lymphoma. The chain uses TRBV6-6 and TRBJ1-1, with D perhaps TRBD1 (6 bases). Source: peripheral blood mononuclear cells (PBMCs), taken at baseline. CDR3 protein: CASSGSGGIEAFF. DNA of the CDR3: TGTGCCAGCAGCGGCTCGGGGGGCATTGAAGCTTTCTTT.